Below are 4 T cell receptor beta chains sequenced from a single sample in a study of T cell clonality in common variable immunodeficiency. Here immunoSEQ multiplex PCR was the method, and the copy in TCRdb shows in-frame clones only, minus some. This repertoire holds 75,000 to 85,000 clones, and none appear only once. Sequences were obtained from peripheral blood mononuclear cells. Source of these receptors: a person between 18 and 75 years old in good health.

This clone was detected ten times or more. The part of the CDR3 DNA that was read is TGCAGTGCTAGTCGCTTCTGGGCCCCTGAG. Protein sequence: CSASRFWAPE. The whole CDR3 is CSASRFWAPEQFF. The genes are TRBV20-1 and TRBJ2-1; no definite D call. The read ends 3 residues shy of where the CDR3 ends; the end is completed using the germline J gene. There are 13 residues in the CDR3. The V and J ends lost 3 bases and 9 bases respectively, with 15 bases between them. The germline V gene has CDR1 DFQATT and CDR2 SNEGSKA (reference sequence).

Ten or more counts support this clone. The CDR3 region is CATRQEETQYF. The CDR3 DNA, read in part, is TGTGCCACGAGACAGGAAGAGACC. The V gene is TRBV19, the J gene TRBJ2-5; D may be TRBD1 (6 bases). The read ends 3 residues early relative to the CDR3; the germline J gene fills the gap. The germline V gene encodes CDR1 LNHDA and CDR2 SQIVND (reference sequence). The CDR3 extends over 11 amino acids. Deletions cut 10 bases from V and 3 bases from J, with 9 bases between.

This clone was detected ten times or more. The read gets to within 3 residues of the CDR3 end, and the germline J gene fills in the rest. The rearrangement joins TRBV19 to TRBJ1-5; TRBD1 agrees at 12 bases. Trimming cost V 5 bases and J 2 bases; bases outside gene matches: 10. The CDR3 is made up of 18 amino acids. CDR1 is LNHDA and CDR2 is SQIVND in the germline V gene (reference sequence). The CDR3 bases that were read are TGTGCCAGTAGTGACCGGGACAGGGGGCCAGGAGGCAATCAGCCC. This encodes CASSDRDRGPGGNQP. In full, the CDR3 is CASSDRDRGPGGNQPQHF.

The sample holds many counts of this clone. The read falls 3 residues short of the CDR3 end, and the missing part is taken from the germline J gene. V is TRBV20-1 and J is TRBJ1-1; 9 nucleotides line up with TRBD1. The CDR3 runs 18 residues. V lost 3 bases and J lost 4; bases outside the gene matches: 18. Germline-derived CDR1 and CDR2 are DFQATT and SNEGSKA (reference sequence). This CDR3 is CSARRPGQGLGKGTEAFF. The part of the CDR3 DNA that was read is TGCAGTGCTAGGCGTCCGGGACAGGGATTAGGGAAAGGCACTGAA.